The 4 T cell receptor beta chains below were found in one sample sequenced in a study of blood T cell repertoires in COVID-19. Only in-frame clones appear in the TCRdb table, and some are missing; sequencing was by immunoSEQ multiplex PCR. The sample has around 300,000 clones; 88% are singletons. Input material: PBMCs or T cells enriched from blood (not recorded which). These receptor sequences come from a man aged 25-45 years who had recovered from COVID-19.

The rearrangement links TRBV15 to TRBJ1-1, with D unresolved. The germline gives CDR1 LNHNV, CDR2 YYDKDF (reference sequence). The CDR3 runs 13 residues. The V end lost 1 base, the J end lost 3 bases, and 6 bases lay between the germline ends. CDR3 sequence reads: CATSRGVDTEAFF. The CDR3, as DNA: TGTGCCACCAGCAGAGGAGTGGACACTGAAGCTTTCTTT.

On this clone: The same CDR3 is also encoded by other DNA sequences in this sample. The V call is TRBV18, the J call TRBJ2-4; possible D gene TRBD1, 5 bases. Per germline, CDR1 KGHSH and CDR2 LQKENI. The ends were cut back, 2 bases at V and 7 bases at J, with 6 bases in the middle. The CDR3 extends over 12 amino acids. The DNA for the CDR3 is TGTGCCAGCTCACCAGGGGCGAACATTCAGTACTTC. Protein product: CASSPGANIQYF. Together with reference TRBV18 and TRBJ2-4, the CDR3 gives the full variable domain: NAGVMQNPRHLVRRRGQEARLRCSPMKGHSHVYWYRQLPEEGLKFMVYLQKENIIDESGMPKERFSAEFPKEGPSILRIQQVVRGDSAAYFCASSPGANIQYFGAGTRLSVL.

This sequence joins TRBV28 and TRBJ1-2; D unresolved. Per the germline V gene, CDR1 is MDHEN and CDR2 is SYDVKM. V was clipped by 3 bases and J by 3 bases, with 17 bases between them. The CDR3 is 16 amino acids. The CDR3 is CASSFDRRSIDYGYTF. In nucleotides, the CDR3 is TGTGCCAGCAGTTTCGACCGGAGGTCTATCGACTATGGCTACACCTTC.

J is TRBJ1-1 and V is TRBV7-9, with TRBD1 matching over 7 bases. The CDR3 contains 15 residues. V shed 1 base and J 5 bases; nucleotides not matched to a gene: 7. Looked up from germline, CDR1 is SEHNR and CDR2 is FQNEAQ (reference sequence). CDR3 DNA sequence: TGTGCCAGCAGCTTAGGAGAGGGGGCTCGGACTGAAGCTTTCTTT. Encoded protein: CASSLGEGARTEAFF.